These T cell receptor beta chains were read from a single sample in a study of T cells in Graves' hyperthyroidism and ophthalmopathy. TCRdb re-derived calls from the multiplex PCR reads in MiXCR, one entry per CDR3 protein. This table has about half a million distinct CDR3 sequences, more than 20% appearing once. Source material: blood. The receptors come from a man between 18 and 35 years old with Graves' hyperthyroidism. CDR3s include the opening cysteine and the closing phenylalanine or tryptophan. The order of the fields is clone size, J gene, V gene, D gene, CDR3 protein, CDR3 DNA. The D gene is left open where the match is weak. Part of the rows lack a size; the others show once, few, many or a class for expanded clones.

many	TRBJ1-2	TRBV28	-	CASSLGVKGRDYGYTF	TGTGCCAGCAGTTTAGGCGTCAAGGGACGGGATTATGGCTACACCTTC
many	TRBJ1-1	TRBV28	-	CASSSTTRYTEAFF	TGTGCCAGCAGTTCCACGACGAGGTACACTGAAGCTTTCTTT
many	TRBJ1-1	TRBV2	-	CASSTLRETEAFF	TGTGCCAGCAGTACATTACGTGAGACTGAAGCTTTCTTT
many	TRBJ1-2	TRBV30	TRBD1	CAWSKGGNGYTF	TGTGCCTGGAGTAAAGGGGGCAATGGCTACACCTTC
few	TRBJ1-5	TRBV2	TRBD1	CASSEGGGTPQHF	TGTGCCAGCAGTGAAGGAGGGGGCACGCCCCAGCATTTT
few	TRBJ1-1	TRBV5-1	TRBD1	CASTRGTGGNTEAFF	TGCGCCAGTACGCGTGGGACAGGGGGTAACACTGAAGCTTTCTTT
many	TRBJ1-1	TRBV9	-	CASSVDDGLNTEAFF	TGTGCCAGCAGCGTAGATGACGGCTTGAACACTGAAGCTTTCTTT
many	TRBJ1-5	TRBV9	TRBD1	CASSAGGNSNQPQHF	TGTGCCAGCAGCGCAGGGGGGAATAGCAATCAGCCCCAGCATTTT
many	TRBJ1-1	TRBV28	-	CASSSPTGNTEAFF	TGTGCCAGCAGTTCTCCCACAGGGAACACTGAAGCTTTCTTT
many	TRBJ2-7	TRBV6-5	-	CASSYSKGGSSYEQYF	TGTGCCAGCAGTTACTCGAAGGGGGGGAGCTCCTACGAGCAGTACTTC
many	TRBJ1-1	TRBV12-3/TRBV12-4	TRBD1	CASSPQGAGVEAFF	TGTGCCAGCAGTCCACAGGGGGCGGGAGTTGAAGCTTTCTTT
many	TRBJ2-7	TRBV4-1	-	CASSQLRQAGEQYF	TGCGCCAGCAGCCAGCTCCGACAGGCCGGGGAGCAGTACTTC
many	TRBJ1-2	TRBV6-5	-	CASSYSGRAGYTF	TGTGCCAGCAGTTACTCGGGCCGGGCTGGCTACACCTTC
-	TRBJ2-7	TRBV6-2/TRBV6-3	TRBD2	CASSLVRTSEYEQYF	TGTGCCAGCAGTCTAGTCCGGACTAGCGAGTACGAGCAGTACTTC
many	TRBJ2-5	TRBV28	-	CASSFKGAGGETQYF	TGTGCCAGCAGTTTTAAGGGGGCGGGAGGAGAGACCCAGTACTTC
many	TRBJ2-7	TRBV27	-	CASSPTRLMYEQYF	TGTGCCAGCAGTCCTACCCGACTGATGTACGAGCAGTACTTC
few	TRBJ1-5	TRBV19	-	CASSTVSVSNQPQHF	TGTGCCAGTAGTACCGTCTCGGTAAGCAATCAGCCCCAGCATTTT
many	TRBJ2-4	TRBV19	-	CASSPRDPSWTFQYF	TGTGCCAGTAGTCCCCGGGACCCCTCATGGACATTTCAGTACTTC
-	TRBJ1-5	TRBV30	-	CAWSYSYQPQHF	TGTGCCTGGAGTTACAGTTATCAGCCCCAGCATTTT
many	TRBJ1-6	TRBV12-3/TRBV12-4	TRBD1	CASRTTGGNNSPLHF	TGTGCCAGCAGGACTACAGGGGGAAATAATTCACCCCTCCACTTT
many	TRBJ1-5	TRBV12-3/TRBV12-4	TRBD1	CASTHGTGLGSNQPQHF	TGTGCCAGCACTCATGGGACAGGCTTGGGAAGCAATCAGCCCCAGCATTTT
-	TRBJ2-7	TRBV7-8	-	CASNPRRGRSYDQYF	TGTGCCAGCAACCCACGCCGGGGCAGATCCTACGATCAGTACTTC
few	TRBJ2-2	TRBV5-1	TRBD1	CASSYPGTGSSGELFF	TGCGCCAGCAGCTACCCCGGGACAGGGTCGTCCGGGGAGCTGTTTTTT
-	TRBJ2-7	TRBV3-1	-	CASSPPGHIYEQYF	TGTGCCAGCAGCCCACCGGGACACATCTACGAGCAGTACTTC
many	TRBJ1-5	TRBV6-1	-	CASRPTTAGSNQPQHF	TGTGCCAGCAGACCAACGACGGCAGGGAGCAATCAGCCCCAGCATTTT
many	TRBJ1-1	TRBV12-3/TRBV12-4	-	CASSLGVQAFF	TGTGCCAGCAGTTTAGGGGTACAAGCTTTCTTT
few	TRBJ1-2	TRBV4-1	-	CASSANGKGAWLDGYTF	TGCGCCAGCAGCGCGAATGGCAAGGGTGCGTGGTTAGACGGCTACACCTTC
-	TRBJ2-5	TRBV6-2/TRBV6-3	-	CASSLWGFRETQYF	TGTGCCAGCAGTTTGTGGGGGTTTCGTGAGACCCAGTACTTC
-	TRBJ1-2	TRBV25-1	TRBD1	CASSSRDRGTYGYTF	TGTGCCAGCAGTTCTAGGGACAGGGGGACTTATGGCTACACCTTC
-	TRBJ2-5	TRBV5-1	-	CASSSSPEQTQYF	TGCGCCAGCAGTTCCTCCCCGGAGCAGACCCAGTACTTC
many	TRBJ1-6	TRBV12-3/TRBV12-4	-	CASSLQGSYNSPLHF	TGTGCCAGCAGTCTACAGGGTTCCTATAATTCACCCCTCCACTTT
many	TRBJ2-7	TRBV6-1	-	CASRRGRGPVGYEQYF	TGTGCCAGCAGGAGAGGCCGAGGTCCGGTAGGCTACGAGCAGTACTTC
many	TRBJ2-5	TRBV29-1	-	CSAASETQYF	TGCAGCGCCGCGTCGGAGACCCAGTACTTC
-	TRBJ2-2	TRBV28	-	CASSPARAGTGELFF	TGTGCCAGCAGTCCAGCCCGGGCCGGGACCGGGGAGCTGTTTTTT
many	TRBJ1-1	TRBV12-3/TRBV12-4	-	CASRLRSRSTEAFF	TGTGCCAGCAGGTTACGTAGCAGGTCCACTGAAGCTTTCTTT
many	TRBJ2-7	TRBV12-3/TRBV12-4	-	CASSFGQVGEQYF	TGTGCCAGCAGTTTCGGGCAGGTTGGTGAGCAGTACTTC
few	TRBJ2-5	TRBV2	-	CASSLEATQYF	TGTGCCAGCAGTCTCGAGGCGACCCAGTACTTC
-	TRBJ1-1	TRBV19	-	CASSIGAGLVNTEAFF	TGTGCCAGTAGTATCGGGGCAGGGCTCGTGAACACTGAAGCTTTCTTT
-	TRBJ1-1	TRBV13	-	CASNEGSRNTEAFF	TGTGCCAGTAACGAAGGCAGTAGGAACACTGAAGCTTTCTTT
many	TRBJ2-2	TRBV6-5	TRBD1	CASSSPTGASNTGELFF	TGTGCCAGCAGTTCCCCCACAGGGGCCTCGAACACCGGGGAGCTGTTTTTT
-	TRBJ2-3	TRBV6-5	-	CASSYSDSRADTQYF	TGTGCCAGCAGTTACTCTGACAGTAGGGCAGATACGCAGTATTTT
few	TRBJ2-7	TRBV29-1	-	CSAADKSTYEQYF	TGCAGCGCTGCCGACAAAAGTACCTACGAGCAGTACTTC
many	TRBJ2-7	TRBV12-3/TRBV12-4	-	CASSLLGGHEQYF	TGTGCCAGCAGTTTACTAGGGGGGCACGAGCAGTACTTC
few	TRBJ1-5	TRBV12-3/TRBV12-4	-	CASTKVYSNQPQHF	TGTGCCAGCACCAAAGTATATAGCAATCAGCCCCAGCATTTT
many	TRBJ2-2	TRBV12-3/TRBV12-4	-	CASSPATNTGELFF	TGTGCCAGCAGCCCCGCTACGAACACCGGGGAGCTGTTTTTT
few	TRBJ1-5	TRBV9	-	CASSLGPTNQPQHF	TGTGCCAGCAGCCTGGGACCGACCAATCAGCCCCAGCATTTT
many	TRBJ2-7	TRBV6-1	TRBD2	CASSEGTSGSYEQYF	TGTGCCAGCAGTGAAGGGACTAGCGGGAGTTACGAGCAGTACTTC
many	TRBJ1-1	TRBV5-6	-	CASSTGPTWNTEAFF	TGTGCCAGCAGCACGGGACCGACGTGGAACACTGAAGCTTTCTTT
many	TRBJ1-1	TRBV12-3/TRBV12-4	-	CASSSGLLTEAFF	TGTGCCAGCAGTTCAGGGTTACTCACTGAAGCTTTCTTT
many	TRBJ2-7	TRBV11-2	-	CASSLGIDYEQYF	TGTGCCAGCAGCTTAGGGATTGATTACGAGCAGTACTTC
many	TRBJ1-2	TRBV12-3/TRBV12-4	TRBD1	CASSSTGAGGYTF	TGTGCCAGCAGTTCCACAGGGGCTGGAGGCTACACCTTC
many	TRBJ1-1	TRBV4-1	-	CASSYHRWIRGYTEAFF	TGCGCCAGCAGCTATCACCGATGGATCCGTGGGTACACTGAAGCTTTCTTT